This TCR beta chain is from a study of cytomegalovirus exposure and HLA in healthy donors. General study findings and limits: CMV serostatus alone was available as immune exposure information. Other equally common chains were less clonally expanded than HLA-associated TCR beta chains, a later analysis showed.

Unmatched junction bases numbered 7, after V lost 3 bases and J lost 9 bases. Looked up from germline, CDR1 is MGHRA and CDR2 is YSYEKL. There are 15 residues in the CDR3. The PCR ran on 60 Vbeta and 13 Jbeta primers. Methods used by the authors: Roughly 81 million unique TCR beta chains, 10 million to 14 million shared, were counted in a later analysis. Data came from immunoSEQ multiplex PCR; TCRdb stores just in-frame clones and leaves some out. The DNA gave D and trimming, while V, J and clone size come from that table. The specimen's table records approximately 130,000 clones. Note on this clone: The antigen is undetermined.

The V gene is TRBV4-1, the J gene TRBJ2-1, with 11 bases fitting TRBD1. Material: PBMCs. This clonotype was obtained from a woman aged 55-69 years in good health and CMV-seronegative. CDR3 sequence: CASSHGQGAFSEQFF. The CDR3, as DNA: TGCGCCAGCAGCCACGGACAGGGGGCGTTCAGTGAGCAGTTCTTC.